The rows below give T cell receptor beta chains drawn from one sample of a study of CD8 T cells in Susac syndrome. In TCRdb, the immunoSEQ multiplex PCR reads were re-called with MiXCR into one record per CDR3 protein. Seen here are around 150,000 distinct CDR3 sequences, approximately 95% observed once, and the top ten hold roughly 0.2%. The sequencing sample was made of CD8+ T cells from PBMCs. Receptors originate from a human donor with Susac syndrome. Each CDR3 is given without its conserved first and last residue. A clone size is listed for some rows: how often the clone was seen (once, few, many), or a class if it is expanded.

CDR3aa: ASSLGQGPVEEQY
abundance: -
v_gene: TRBV5-1
j_gene: TRBJ2-7

CDR3aa: ASSFGQAPGNTIY
abundance: -
v_gene: TRBV13
j_gene: TRBJ1-3

CDR3aa: ASRGSPALGDTEAF
abundance: -
v_gene: TRBV5-1
j_gene: TRBJ1-1

CDR3aa: SARVKGAITDWYT
abundance: -
v_gene: TRBV20-1
j_gene: TRBJ1-2

CDR3aa: ASSAQGQSILNTEAF
abundance: -
v_gene: TRBV12-3/TRBV12-4
j_gene: TRBJ1-1

CDR3aa: ASSQTFNEQF
abundance: -
v_gene: TRBV6-5
j_gene: TRBJ2-1

CDR3aa: ASSLTGSGAYEQY
abundance: -
v_gene: TRBV28
j_gene: TRBJ2-7

CDR3aa: ASSDGTGDEKLF
abundance: -
v_gene: TRBV9
j_gene: TRBJ1-4

CDR3aa: ASLTRQDQHGYT
abundance: -
v_gene: TRBV6-5
j_gene: TRBJ1-2

CDR3aa: ASSHLLAHGFLGTEAF
abundance: -
v_gene: TRBV6-1
j_gene: TRBJ1-1

CDR3aa: ASSFGGQDRTGELF
abundance: -
v_gene: TRBV5-6
j_gene: TRBJ2-2

CDR3aa: ASSQDGNGRPDNEQF
abundance: -
v_gene: TRBV3-1
j_gene: TRBJ2-1

CDR3aa: ASSQGQGNYLDEQF
abundance: -
v_gene: TRBV3-1
j_gene: TRBJ2-1

CDR3aa: ATSRDDEGQETQY
abundance: -
v_gene: TRBV15
j_gene: TRBJ2-5

CDR3aa: AWSDIFGRLQNQPQH
abundance: -
v_gene: TRBV30
j_gene: TRBJ1-5

CDR3aa: SASGTSRVSSYNEQF
abundance: -
v_gene: TRBV20-1
j_gene: TRBJ2-1

CDR3aa: ASSDWQGPNEQF
abundance: once
v_gene: TRBV10-2
j_gene: TRBJ2-1

CDR3aa: SVEAERDYNEQF
abundance: -
v_gene: TRBV29-1
j_gene: TRBJ2-1

CDR3aa: ASSYATDQETQY
abundance: few
v_gene: TRBV6-2/TRBV6-3
j_gene: TRBJ2-5

CDR3aa: SAPDRVNYGYT
abundance: once
v_gene: TRBV20-1
j_gene: TRBJ1-2

CDR3aa: ASSHKGQVDGELF
abundance: -
v_gene: TRBV4-1
j_gene: TRBJ2-2

CDR3aa: ASSQDPPSTAIYEQY
abundance: -
v_gene: TRBV4-1
j_gene: TRBJ2-7

CDR3aa: SVADRANEQF
abundance: -
v_gene: TRBV29-1
j_gene: TRBJ2-1

CDR3aa: ATLPGGGDNYT
abundance: -
v_gene: TRBV27
j_gene: TRBJ1-2

CDR3aa: ASSSWITDTQY
abundance: -
v_gene: TRBV5-6
j_gene: TRBJ2-3

CDR3aa: ATSSGSGVEQF
abundance: -
v_gene: TRBV15
j_gene: TRBJ2-1

CDR3aa: ASSYDRGHEQF
abundance: -
v_gene: TRBV13
j_gene: TRBJ2-1

CDR3aa: ASSQGQGGYT
abundance: -
v_gene: TRBV5-6
j_gene: TRBJ1-2

CDR3aa: ASIDGYSNQPQH
abundance: -
v_gene: TRBV6-6
j_gene: TRBJ1-5

CDR3aa: ASSRRLAGDRSTDTQY
abundance: -
v_gene: TRBV13
j_gene: TRBJ2-3

CDR3aa: ASSLSGDTQY
abundance: -
v_gene: TRBV27
j_gene: TRBJ2-3

CDR3aa: ASSITGDEQY
abundance: -
v_gene: TRBV5-5
j_gene: TRBJ2-7

CDR3aa: ASSELGRNEQF
abundance: once
v_gene: TRBV9
j_gene: TRBJ2-1

CDR3aa: ASSRESGTDTQY
abundance: -
v_gene: TRBV28
j_gene: TRBJ2-3

CDR3aa: SATDRVLPQPQH
abundance: once
v_gene: TRBV20-1
j_gene: TRBJ1-5

CDR3aa: ASSLDAGGNQPQH
abundance: -
v_gene: TRBV7-9
j_gene: TRBJ1-5

CDR3aa: ASSPRGTSYNEQF
abundance: once
v_gene: TRBV7-9
j_gene: TRBJ2-1

CDR3aa: AALGPLGGSSDTQY
abundance: -
v_gene: TRBV28
j_gene: TRBJ2-3

CDR3aa: ASSFGSSGANVLT
abundance: -
v_gene: TRBV5-4
j_gene: TRBJ2-6